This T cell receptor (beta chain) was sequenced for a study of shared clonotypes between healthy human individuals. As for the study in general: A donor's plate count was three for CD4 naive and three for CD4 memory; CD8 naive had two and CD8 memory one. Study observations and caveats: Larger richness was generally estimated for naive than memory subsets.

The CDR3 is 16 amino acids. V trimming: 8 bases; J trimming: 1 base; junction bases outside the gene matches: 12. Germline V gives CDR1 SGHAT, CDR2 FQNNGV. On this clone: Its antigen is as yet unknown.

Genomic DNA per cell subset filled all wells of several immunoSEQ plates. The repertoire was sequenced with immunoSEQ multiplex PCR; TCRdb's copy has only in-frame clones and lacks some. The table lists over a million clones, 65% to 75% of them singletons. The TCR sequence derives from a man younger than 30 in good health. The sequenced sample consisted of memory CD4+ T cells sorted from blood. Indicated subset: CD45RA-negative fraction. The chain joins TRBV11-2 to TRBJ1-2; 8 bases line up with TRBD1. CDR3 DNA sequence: TGTGCCAGCGGTGCCGGGACAGGCGCTTTTAACTATGGCTACACCTTC. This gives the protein CASGAGTGAFNYGYTF. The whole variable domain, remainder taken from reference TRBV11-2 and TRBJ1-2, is EAGVAQSPRYKIIEKRQSVAFWCNPISGHATLYWYQQILGQGPKLLIQFQNNGVVDDSQLPKDRFSAERLKGVDSTLKIQPAKLEDSAVYLCASGAGTGAFNYGYTFGSGTRLTVV.